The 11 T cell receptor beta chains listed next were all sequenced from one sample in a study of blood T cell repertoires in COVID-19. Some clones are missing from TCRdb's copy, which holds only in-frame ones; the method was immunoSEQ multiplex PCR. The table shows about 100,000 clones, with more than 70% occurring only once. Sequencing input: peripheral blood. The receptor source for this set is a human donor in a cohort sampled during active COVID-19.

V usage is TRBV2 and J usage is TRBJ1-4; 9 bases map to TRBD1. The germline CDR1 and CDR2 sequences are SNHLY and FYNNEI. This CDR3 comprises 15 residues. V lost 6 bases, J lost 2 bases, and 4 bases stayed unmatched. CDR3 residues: CASSGTGRTNEKLFF. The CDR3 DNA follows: TGTGCCAGCAGCGGGACAGGGCGGACTAATGAAAAACTGTTTTTT.

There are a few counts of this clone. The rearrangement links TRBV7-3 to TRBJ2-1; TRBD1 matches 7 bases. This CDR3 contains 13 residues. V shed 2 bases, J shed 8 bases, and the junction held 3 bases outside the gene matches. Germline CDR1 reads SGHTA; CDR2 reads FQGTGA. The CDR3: CASSLPTGDEQFF. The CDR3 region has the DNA TGTGCCAGCAGCTTACCCACAGGGGATGAGCAGTTCTTC.

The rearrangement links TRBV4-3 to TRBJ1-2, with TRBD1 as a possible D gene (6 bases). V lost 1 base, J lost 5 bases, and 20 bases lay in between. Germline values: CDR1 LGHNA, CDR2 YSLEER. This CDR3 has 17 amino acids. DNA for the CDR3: TGCGCCAGCAGCCAAGCGACAACAGGGACCGTTTTATATGGCTACACCTTC. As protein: CASSQATTGTVLYGYTF.

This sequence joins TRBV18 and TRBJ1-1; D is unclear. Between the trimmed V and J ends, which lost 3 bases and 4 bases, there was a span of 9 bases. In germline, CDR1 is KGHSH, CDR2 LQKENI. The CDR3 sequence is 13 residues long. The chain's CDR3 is CASSPTELTEAFF. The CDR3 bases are TGTGCCAGCTCACCCACCGAGCTCACTGAAGCTTTCTTT.

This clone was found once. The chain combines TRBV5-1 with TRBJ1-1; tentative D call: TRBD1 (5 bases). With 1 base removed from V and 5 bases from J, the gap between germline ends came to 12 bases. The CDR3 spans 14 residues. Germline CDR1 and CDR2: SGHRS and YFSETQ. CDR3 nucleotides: TGCGCCAGCAGCTTGCGGACCCAGGGAACTGAAGCTTTCTTT. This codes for CASSLRTQGTEAFF. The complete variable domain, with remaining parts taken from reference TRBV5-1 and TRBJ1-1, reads KAGVTQTPRYLIKTRGQQVTLSCSPISGHRSVSWYQQTPGQGLQFLFEYFSETQRNKGNFPGRFSGRQFSNSRSEMNVSTLELGDSALYLCASSLRTQGTEAFFGQGTRLTVV.

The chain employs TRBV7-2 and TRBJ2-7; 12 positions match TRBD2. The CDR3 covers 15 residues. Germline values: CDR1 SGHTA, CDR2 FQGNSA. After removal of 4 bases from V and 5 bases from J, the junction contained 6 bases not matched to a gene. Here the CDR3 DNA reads TGTGCCAGCAGCTCCCGGGGACTAGCGGGCAACGAGCAGTACTTC. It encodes CASSSRGLAGNEQYF.

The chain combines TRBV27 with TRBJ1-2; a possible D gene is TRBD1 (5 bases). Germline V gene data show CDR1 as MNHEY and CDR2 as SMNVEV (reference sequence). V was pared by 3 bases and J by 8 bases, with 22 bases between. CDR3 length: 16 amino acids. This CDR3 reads CASSFGGGLLFGGYTF. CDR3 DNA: TGTGCCAGCAGTTTCGGTGGGGGACTGCTATTCGGCGGCTACACCTTC.

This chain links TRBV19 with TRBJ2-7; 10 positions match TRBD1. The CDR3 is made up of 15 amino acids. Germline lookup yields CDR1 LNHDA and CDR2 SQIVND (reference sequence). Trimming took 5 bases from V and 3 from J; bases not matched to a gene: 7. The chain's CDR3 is CASSLTGTGVYEQYF. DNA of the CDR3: TGTGCCAGTAGTTTGACCGGGACAGGGGTCTACGAGCAGTACTTC.

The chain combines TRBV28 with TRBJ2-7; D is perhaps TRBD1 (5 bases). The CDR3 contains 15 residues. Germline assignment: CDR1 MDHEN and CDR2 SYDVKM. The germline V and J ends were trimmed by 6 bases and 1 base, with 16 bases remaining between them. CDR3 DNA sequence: TGTGCCAGCAGCTCATCTCCAGCAGGGTCCTACGAGCAGTACTTC. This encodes CASSSSPAGSYEQYF.

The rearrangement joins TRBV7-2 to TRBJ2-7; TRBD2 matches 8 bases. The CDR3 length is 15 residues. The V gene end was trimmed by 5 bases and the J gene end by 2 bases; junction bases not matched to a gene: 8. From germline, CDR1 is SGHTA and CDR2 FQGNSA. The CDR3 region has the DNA TGTGCCAGCAGCCTATCTAGCGGGTCGGCCTACGAGCAGTACTTC. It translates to CASSLSSGSAYEQYF.

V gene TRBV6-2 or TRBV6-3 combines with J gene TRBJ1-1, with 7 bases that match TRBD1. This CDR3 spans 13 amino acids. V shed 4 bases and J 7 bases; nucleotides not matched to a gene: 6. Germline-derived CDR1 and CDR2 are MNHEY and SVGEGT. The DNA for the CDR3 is TGTGCCAGCAGTTTGGACAGGCCTATTGAAGCTTTCTTT. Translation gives CASSLDRPIEAFF.